This TCR beta chain was retrieved from a study of identical twins. This clonotype has ten or more counts. Antigen unknown. Regarding the study as a whole: Insertions ran lower in abundant cord blood beta clonotypes, though not in memory repertoires. For zero-insertion analyses, partial confounding could come from invariant MAIT and iNKT cells.

TCRdb re-analysed the 5' RACE reads in MiXCR, keeping a single row per CDR3 protein. Among roughly 260,000 distinct CDR3 sequences, 7.5% were seen once, and the ten largest hold about 5.6%. All donors were healthy Caucasians. This same sample was also part of a study on yellow fever vaccine responses in identical twins.

Sequencing was performed on CD8+ T cells sorted from blood. The TCR originated in a woman aged 18-30 years in good health.

CDR3 DNA sequence: TGTGCCAGCAGCCAAGATAGTACTAGCGGTTATACGCAGTATTTT. This translates into CASSQDSTSGYTQYF. V is TRBV3-1 and J is TRBJ2-3, with 8 positions matching TRBD2. The CDR3 sequence is 15 residues long. The germline gives CDR1 LGHDT, CDR2 YNNKEL (reference sequence). V shed 0 bases, J shed 7 bases, and the junction held 6 bases outside the gene matches.